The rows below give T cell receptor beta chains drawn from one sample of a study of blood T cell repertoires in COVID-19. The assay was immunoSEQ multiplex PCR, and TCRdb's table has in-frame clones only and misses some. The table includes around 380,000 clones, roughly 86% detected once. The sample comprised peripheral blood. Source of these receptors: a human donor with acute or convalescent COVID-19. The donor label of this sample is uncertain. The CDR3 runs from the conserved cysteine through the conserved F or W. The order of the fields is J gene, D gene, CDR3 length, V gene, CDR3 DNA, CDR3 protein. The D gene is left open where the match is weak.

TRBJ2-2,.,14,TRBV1,TGCACCAGCAGGCTAGCGGGGGGGCCCGGGGAGCTGTTTTTT,CTSRLAGGPGELFF
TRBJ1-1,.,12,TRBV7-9,TGTGCCAGCAGCTTAATTGGACAATTGGCTTTCTTT,CASSLIGQLAFF
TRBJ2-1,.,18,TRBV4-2,TGTGCCAGCAGCCAAGATCGAGGGGCGGGGAAGCTTGGCAATGAGCAGTTCTTC,CASSQDRGAGKLGNEQFF
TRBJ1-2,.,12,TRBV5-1,TGCGCCAGCAGCTGGCAGGGCTATGGCTACACCTTC,CASSWQGYGYTF
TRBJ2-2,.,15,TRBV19,TGTGCCAGTAGTATTGAGGGCGGGATCACCGGGGAGCTGTTTTTT,CASSIEGGITGELFF
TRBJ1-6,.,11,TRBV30,TGTGCCTGGAGTGCGCCGGGACTTCTCCACTTT,CAWSAPGLLHF
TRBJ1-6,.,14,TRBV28,TGTGCCAGCAGTTTAGTTTCATACACGCGGTCCCTCCACTTT,CASSLVSYTRSLHF
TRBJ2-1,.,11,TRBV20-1,TGCAGTGCTAGTGGGAGAAATGAGCAGTTCTTC,CSASGRNEQFF
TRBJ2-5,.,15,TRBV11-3,TGTGCCAGCAGCTTAGAAAGGGGGTACCAAGAGACCCAGTACTTC,CASSLERGYQETQYF
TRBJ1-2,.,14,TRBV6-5,TGTGCCAGCACCGAAGGTGGCGGAGGCTATGGCTACACCTTC,CASTEGGGGYGYTF
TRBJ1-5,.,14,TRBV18,TGTGCCAGCTCACCTGGGGCCAGGAATCAGCCCCAGCATTTT,CASSPGARNQPQHF
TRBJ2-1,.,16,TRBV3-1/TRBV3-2,TGTGCCAGCAGCCAAGGAGGCGGGACCGGACCGTATGAGCAGTTCTTC,CASSQGGGTGPYEQFF
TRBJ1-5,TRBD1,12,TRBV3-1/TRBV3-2,TGTGCCACCGGGACAGGGTTCAAACCCCAGCATTTT,CATGTGFKPQHF
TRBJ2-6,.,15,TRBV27,TGTGCCAGCAGTTCCCACTCCTCTGGGGCCAACGTCCTGACTTTC,CASSSHSSGANVLTF